This T cell receptor beta chain is drawn from a study of T cell repertoires in aging, cancer and after chemotherapy. By frequency in the sample, this clonotype is medium-sized. TRB rearrangements spanning V, D and J were amplified using mixed TRB-A/B primers. In TCRdb, the multiplex PCR reads were re-called with MiXCR into one record per CDR3 protein. Of approximately 1,800 distinct CDR3 sequences in the sample, 28% were seen once. CDR1 and CDR2 from the germline V gene are MNHEY and SVGAGI. V was cut by 9 bases and J by 0 bases, with 11 bases left in between. This CDR3 comprises 13 residues. Amplification of TCR beta used genomic DNA extracted from peripheral blood.

Source material: blood. The chain combines TRBV6-5 with TRBJ1-1; D gene ambiguous. The sequence was collected from a human donor with a solid tumor. The CDR3 DNA reads TGTGCCAGTAGGACCGCCGTGAACACTGAAGCTTTCTTT. It is translated as CASRTAVNTEAFF.